A selection of T cell receptor beta chains follows, all from one sample in a study of blood T cell repertoires in COVID-19. Sequencing was performed with immunoSEQ multiplex PCR; in TCRdb, only in-frame clones are kept and a portion is missing. The sample has 250,000 or so clones; about 80% are singletons. The sequencing input was PBMCs or T cells enriched from blood (not recorded which). The origin of the receptors is a man between 60 and 75 years old who had recovered from COVID-19. CDR3s include the opening cysteine and the closing phenylalanine or tryptophan. The D gene is left open where the match is weak. The size entry is marked missing in some rows and otherwise reads once, few, many or a size class.

V gene,D gene,J gene,clone size,CDR3 protein,CDR3 DNA
TRBV2,.,TRBJ1-5,.,CASSDSGKDQPQHF,TGTGCCAGCAGTGATTCGGGTAAAGATCAGCCCCAGCATTTT
TRBV10-3,TRBD2,TRBJ2-1,.,CAISESAGGQEQFF,TGTGCCATCAGTGAGTCCGCGGGGGGGCAGGAGCAGTTCTTC
TRBV4-3,TRBD1,TRBJ1-2,.,CASSHTGTGKRGYTF,TGCGCCAGCAGCCACACCGGGACAGGGAAACGGGGCTACACCTTC
TRBV27,.,TRBJ1-5,.,CASSLRPTVSNQPQHF,TGTGCCAGCAGTTTGCGGCCGACAGTTAGCAATCAGCCCCAGCATTTT
TRBV7-2,TRBD1,TRBJ1-5,.,CASSPRTGRNQPQHF,TGTGCCAGCAGCCCCAGGACAGGGAGAAATCAGCCCCAGCATTTT
TRBV18,TRBD1,TRBJ1-1,.,CASSPQTGVWAEAFF,TGTGCCAGCTCACCCCAGACAGGGGTTTGGGCTGAAGCTTTCTTT
TRBV20-1,.,TRBJ1-1,.,CSASYSGAGTEAFF,TGCAGTGCTAGTTATTCAGGGGCTGGTACTGAAGCTTTCTTT
TRBV4-1,TRBD2,TRBJ2-1,.,CASSQDKGLADHNEQFF,TGCGCCAGCAGCCAAGATAAGGGACTAGCGGACCACAATGAGCAGTTCTTC
TRBV6-5,TRBD1,TRBJ1-1,.,CASRTSGGNTEAFF,TGTGCCAGCAGAACCTCAGGGGGGAACACTGAAGCTTTCTTT
TRBV29-1,.,TRBJ1-1,.,CSVEEPPGSHEAFF,TGCAGCGTTGAAGAACCGCCAGGTAGTCATGAAGCTTTCTTT
TRBV6-2/TRBV6-3,.,TRBJ2-3,.,CASSYRAGTKHFSTDTQYF,TGTGCCAGCAGTTACCGCGCGGGGACCAAACATTTTAGCACAGATACGCAGTATTTT
TRBV30,.,TRBJ1-2,.,CAWTPSSEYGYTF,TGTGCCTGGACCCCCTCCAGCGAGTATGGCTACACCTTC
TRBV10-2,.,TRBJ2-7,.,CASSESGGRGRYEQYF,TGCGCCAGCAGTGAGTCGGGTGGCAGGGGGAGGTACGAGCAGTACTTC
TRBV18,.,TRBJ1-1,.,CASSQGLGNTEAFF,TGTGCCAGCTCACAGGGGTTGGGGAACACTGAAGCTTTCTTT
TRBV2,TRBD1,TRBJ1-2,.,CASTRGGQGNYGYTF,TGTGCCAGCACCCGGGGGGGACAGGGTAACTATGGCTACACCTTC
TRBV7-8,.,TRBJ1-6,once,CASSLGPPKGDNSPLHF,TGTGCCAGCAGCTTAGGGCCTCCGAAGGGGGATAATTCACCCCTCCACTTT
TRBV25-1,.,TRBJ2-2,few,CASSEFGDTGELFF,TGTGCCAGCAGTGAATTCGGAGACACCGGGGAGCTGTTTTTT
TRBV9,.,TRBJ2-7,.,CASSVGEGARFYEQYF,TGTGCCAGCAGCGTAGGGGAAGGGGCCCGTTTCTACGAGCAGTACTTC
TRBV11-3,.,TRBJ2-5,.,CASSLGGRRGETQYF,TGTGCCAGCAGCTTAGGGGGCAGGAGGGGAGAGACCCAGTACTTC
TRBV7-2,TRBD1,TRBJ2-3,.,CASSPDRGHTDTQYF,TGTGCCAGCAGCCCGGACAGGGGACACACAGATACGCAGTATTTT
TRBV18,.,TRBJ1-6,.,CASSPRADTSDSPLHF,TGTGCCAGCTCACCACGGGCGGACACCTCTGATTCACCCCTCCACTTT
TRBV5-1,TRBD2,TRBJ2-1,.,CASSLEGLAGLRQFF,TGCGCCAGCAGCTTGGAAGGACTAGCAGGCTTAAGGCAGTTCTTC
TRBV3-1/TRBV3-2,TRBD1,TRBJ1-4,.,CASSSSTGLAEKLFF,TGTGCCAGCAGCTCCTCGACAGGGCTGGCCGAAAAACTGTTTTTT